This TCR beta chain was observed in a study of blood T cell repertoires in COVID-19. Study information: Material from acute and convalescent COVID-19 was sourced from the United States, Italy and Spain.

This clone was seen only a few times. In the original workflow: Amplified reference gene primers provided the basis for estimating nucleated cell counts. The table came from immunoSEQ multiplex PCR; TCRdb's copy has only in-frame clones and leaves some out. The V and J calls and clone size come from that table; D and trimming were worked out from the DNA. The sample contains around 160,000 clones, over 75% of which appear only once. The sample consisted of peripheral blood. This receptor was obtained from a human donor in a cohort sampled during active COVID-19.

CDR3 nucleotides: TGTGCCAGCAGCGCGCTCTGGGGGGCCGGGGAGCTGTTTTTT. Its protein product is CASSALWGAGELFF. This rearrangement joins TRBV9 to TRBJ2-2; D perhaps matches TRBD2 (6 bases). Trimming pared 3 bases from V and 6 bases from J, leaving 12 bases between. Germline lookup yields CDR1 SGDLS and CDR2 YYNGEE. CDR3 length equals 14 residues.